What follows describes a single T cell receptor (beta chain). Libraries were prepared by immunoSEQ multiplex PCR; TCRdb keeps only in-frame clonotypes and omits some of them. The sample lists approximately 110,000 clones, under 90% occurring once. The data originate from a study of control samples from healthy donors and cancer patients. The CDR3 totals 11 residues. With 6 bases removed from V and 11 bases from J, the gap between germline ends came to 13 bases. Per the germline V gene, CDR1 is WSHSY and CDR2 is SAAADI. The TCR was taken from a woman aged 45-60 years in good health. Sequenced input: blood. J is TRBJ1-1 and V is TRBV10-2; D is unresolved. CDR3 amino acids: CASSEDTEAFF. In nucleotides, the CDR3 is TGCGCCAGCAGCGAGGATACAGAGGCTTTCTTT.